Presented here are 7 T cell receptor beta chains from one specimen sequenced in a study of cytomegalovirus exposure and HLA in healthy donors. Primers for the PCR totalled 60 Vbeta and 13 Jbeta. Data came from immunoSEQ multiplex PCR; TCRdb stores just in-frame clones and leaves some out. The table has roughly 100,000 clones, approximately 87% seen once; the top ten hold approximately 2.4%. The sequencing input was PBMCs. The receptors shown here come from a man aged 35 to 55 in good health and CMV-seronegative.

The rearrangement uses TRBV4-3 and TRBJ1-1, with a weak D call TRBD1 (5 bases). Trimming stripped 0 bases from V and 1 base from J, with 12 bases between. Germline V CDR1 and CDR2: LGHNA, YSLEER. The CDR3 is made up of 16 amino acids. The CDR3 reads CASSQDQHRSNTEAFF. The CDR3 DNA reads TGCGCCAGCAGCCAAGATCAACACAGGTCGAACACTGAAGCTTTCTTT.

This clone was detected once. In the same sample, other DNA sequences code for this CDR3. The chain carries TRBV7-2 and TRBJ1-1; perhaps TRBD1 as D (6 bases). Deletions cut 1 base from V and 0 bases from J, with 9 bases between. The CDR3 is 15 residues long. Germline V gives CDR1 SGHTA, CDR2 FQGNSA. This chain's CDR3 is CASSLVGGMNTEAFF. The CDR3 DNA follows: TGTGCCAGCAGCTTAGTTGGGGGCATGAACACTGAAGCTTTCTTT.

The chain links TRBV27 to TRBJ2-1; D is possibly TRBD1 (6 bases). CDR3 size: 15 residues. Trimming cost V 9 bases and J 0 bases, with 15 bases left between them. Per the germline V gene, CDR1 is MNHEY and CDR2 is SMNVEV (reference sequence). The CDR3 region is CASRLGGSSYNEQFF. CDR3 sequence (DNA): TGTGCCAGTCGGTTAGGGGGTAGCTCCTACAATGAGCAGTTCTTC.

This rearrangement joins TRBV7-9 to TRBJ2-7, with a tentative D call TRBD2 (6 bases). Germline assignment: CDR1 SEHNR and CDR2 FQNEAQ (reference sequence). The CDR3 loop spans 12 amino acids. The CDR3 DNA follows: TGTTCCGCGGGACGAGGACTGGGCGAGCAGTACTTC. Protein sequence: CSAGRGLGEQYF. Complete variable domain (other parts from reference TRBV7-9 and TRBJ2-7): DTGVSQNPRHKITKRGQNVTFRCDPISEHNRLYWYRQTLGQGPEFLTYFQNEAQLEKSRLLSDRFSAERPKGSFSTLEIQRTEQGDSAMYLCSAGRGLGEQYFGPGTRLTVT.

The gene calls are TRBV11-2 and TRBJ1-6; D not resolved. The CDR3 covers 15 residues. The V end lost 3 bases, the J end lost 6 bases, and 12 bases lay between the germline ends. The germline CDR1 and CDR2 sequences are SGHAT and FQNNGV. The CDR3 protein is CASSFSGWANSPLHF. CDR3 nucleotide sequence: TGTGCCAGCAGCTTTAGTGGATGGGCTAATTCACCCCTCCACTTT.

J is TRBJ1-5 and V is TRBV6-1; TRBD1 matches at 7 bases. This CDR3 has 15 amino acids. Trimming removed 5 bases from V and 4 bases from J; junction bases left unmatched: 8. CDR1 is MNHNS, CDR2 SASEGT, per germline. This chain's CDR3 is CASSLQGTANQPQHF. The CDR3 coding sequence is TGTGCCAGCAGTCTACAAGGGACAGCTAATCAGCCCCAGCATTTT.

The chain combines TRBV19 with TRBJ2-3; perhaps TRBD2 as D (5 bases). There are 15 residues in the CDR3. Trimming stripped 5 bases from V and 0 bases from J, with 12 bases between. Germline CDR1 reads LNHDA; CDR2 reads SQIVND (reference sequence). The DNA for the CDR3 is TGTGCCAGTAGTGGATGGACTGCCAGCACAGATACGCAGTATTTT. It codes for CASSGWTASTDTQYF.